This T cell receptor (beta chain) was obtained from a study of OX40 agonist ivuxolimab in advanced cancers. The overall study: Patients were treated with ivuxolimab, an agonistic anti-OX40 (CD134) antibody.

This clone was observed a handful of times. This table comes from immunoSEQ multiplex PCR, and its TCRdb copy is limited to in-frame clones, with some not included. This table has 25,000 to 35,000 clones, less than 85% appearing once. Looked up from germline, CDR1 is SGHVS and CDR2 is FNYEAQ. This CDR3 contains 12 residues. Trimming took off 4 bases at V and 0 bases at J, with 4 bases between the two ends. The chain is built from TRBV7-6 and TRBJ2-7, with unresolved D. This specimen consisted of CD4+ or CD8+ T cells sorted from blood, obtained in a trial of the OX40 agonist ivuxolimab. This TCR came from an adult with an advanced solid tumor such as melanoma, head and neck, liver or kidney cancer. The CDR3 is CASSSSSYEQYF. The CDR3 DNA reads as TGTGCCAGCAGCTCGAGCTCCTACGAGCAGTACTTC.